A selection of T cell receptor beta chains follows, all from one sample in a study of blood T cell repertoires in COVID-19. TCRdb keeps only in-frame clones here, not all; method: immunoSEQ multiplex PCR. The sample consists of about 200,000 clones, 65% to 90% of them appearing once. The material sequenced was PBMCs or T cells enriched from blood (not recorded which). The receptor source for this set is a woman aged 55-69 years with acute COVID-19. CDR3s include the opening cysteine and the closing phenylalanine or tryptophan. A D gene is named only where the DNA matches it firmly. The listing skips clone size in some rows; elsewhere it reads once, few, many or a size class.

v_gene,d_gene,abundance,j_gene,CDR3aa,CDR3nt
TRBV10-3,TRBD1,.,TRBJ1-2,CANGDSYGYTF,TGTGCCAACGGGGACAGTTATGGCTACACCTTC
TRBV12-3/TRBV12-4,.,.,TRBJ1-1,CASSNRVEAFF,TGTGCCAGCAGTAATCGTGTTGAAGCTTTCTTT
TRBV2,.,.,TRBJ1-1,CASTSRRTALNTEAFF,TGTGCCAGCACTAGCCGGAGGACAGCACTTAACACTGAAGCTTTCTTT
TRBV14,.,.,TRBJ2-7,CASSQGILIAYEQYF,TGTGCCAGCAGCCAAGGAATCTTGATAGCCTACGAGCAGTACTTC
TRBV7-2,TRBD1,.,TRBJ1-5,CASSLEAGGQPQHF,TGTGCCAGCAGCTTAGAGGCAGGGGGGCAGCCCCAGCATTTT
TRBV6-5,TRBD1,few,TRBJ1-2,CASRTAPGQYGYTF,TGTGCCAGCAGAACCGCACCGGGACAGTATGGCTACACCTTC
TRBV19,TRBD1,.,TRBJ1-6,CASRAGTGANNSPLHF,TGTGCCAGTAGGGCCGGGACAGGGGCTAATAATTCACCCCTCCACTTT
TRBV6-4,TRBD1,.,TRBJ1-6,CASSPGTGLLSPLHF,TGTGCCAGCAGCCCCGGGACAGGGCTTCTTTCACCCCTCCACTTT
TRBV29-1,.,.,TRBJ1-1,CSASQDLDTEAFF,TGCAGCGCGTCCCAGGATTTGGACACTGAAGCTTTCTTT
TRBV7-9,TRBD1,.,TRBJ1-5,CASSSTGTGERGNQPQHF,TGTGCCAGCAGCTCCACCGGGACAGGGGAGAGAGGCAATCAGCCCCAGCATTTT
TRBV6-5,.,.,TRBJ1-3,CASSRQSSGNTIYF,TGTGCCAGCAGCAGACAGAGCTCTGGAAACACCATATATTTT
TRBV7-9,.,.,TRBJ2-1,CASSFRATSNEQFF,TGTGCCAGCAGCTTCAGAGCGACTAGCAATGAGCAGTTCTTC
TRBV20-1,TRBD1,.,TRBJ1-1,CSASGQGETEAFF,TGCAGTGCTAGTGGACAGGGGGAGACTGAAGCTTTCTTT
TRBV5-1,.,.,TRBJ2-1,CASSLPSGVDNEQFF,TGCGCCAGCAGCCTACCCTCAGGGGTGGATAATGAGCAGTTCTTC
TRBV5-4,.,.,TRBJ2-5,CASSLGSGQLQETQYF,TGTGCCAGCAGCTTGGGCAGTGGACAGTTACAAGAGACCCAGTACTTC
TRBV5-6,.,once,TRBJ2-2,CASATEAVWDPGELFF,TGTGCCAGCGCTACGGAGGCGGTATGGGATCCCGGGGAGCTGTTTTTT